This entry concerns a single T cell receptor beta chain. Its antigen is unknown. No quality values exist for individual bases; no much larger clone is one base distant. The donors were healthy, HIV-negative adults who had no recently reported acute infections or vaccinations. Only Caucasian adults living in Nashville, Tennessee, USA were represented among the donors. Magnetic negative selection was used to enrich CD4+ T cells, after which naive cells were positively selected on CD45RA and the negative fraction became the memory subset. Blood was collected by leukapheresis, and PBMCs were isolated by Ficoll-Histopaque density gradient centrifugation and then cryopreserved in liquid nitrogen vapor phase. Purity and quantity of every magnetically sorted T cell population were checked by analytical flow cytometry. Genomic DNA was isolated from every sorted fraction and measured by UV absorbance on a Nanodrop 2000c.

These data are taken from a study of shared clonotypes between healthy human individuals (TCRdb year 2020). With regard to the full study: Three men and a couple of women, aged 18 to 49 years, made up the cohort. To estimate repertoire size and how much clonotype sharing occurs between individuals, the study deeply sequenced the blood TCR repertoires of five healthy adults. For each donor, three plates each were used for CD4 naive and CD4 memory, two plates were used for CD8 naive, and one plate was used for CD8 memory. Leukapheresis yielded between about 0.85 and 9 billion PBMCs per donor. To increase sequencing depth and limit assay-specific biases, different laboratories used diverse techniques to prepare libraries and sequence TCR repertoires. What the work shows at the level of the full study, not this receptor alone: Sampling was limited to blood, and TCR repertoires in tissue likely differ from TCR repertoires in blood. Naive subsets generally had larger estimated clonotype richness than memory subsets. Compared with non-shared clonotypes, clonotypes shared by all four sorted-subset donors had higher generation probabilities. The genetic and exposure-history diversity represented was limited by the small number of donors. Pairwise subsampling indicated that sequencing depth was expected to affect the degree of clonotype sharing among donors. Incomplete sequencing was indicated by rarefaction of sorted-subset datasets, despite the large sequencing depth. Approximately 5% of naive CD4, roughly 3.6% of naive CD8, roughly 2.5% of memory CD4, and more than 0.35% of memory CD8 clonotypes were shared across several donors.

Using the deep immunoSEQ assay, TCR CDR3 regions were amplified from genomic DNA by multiplex PCR. Extracted genomic DNA from each cell subset was spread evenly across all wells of several immunoSEQ 96-well plates, with each plate serving as a replicate. For sorted subsets, each replicate PCR was loaded with roughly 0.2 ug genomic DNA, equivalent to about 30,000 T cell genomes. The purified libraries were quantified using a Qubit 3.0 fluorometer, sized with a Bioanalyzer 2100, and then quantified again using the KAPA Library Quantification kit. Every immunoSEQ 96-well plate was sequenced on a dedicated single-read 150-cycle Illumina NextSeq 550 flow cell. From the authors' description of their analysis: Because only junctional sequences without quality scores were contained in the immunoSEQ output, filtering matching that applied to full-length reads could not be performed. To assign V/J genes and CDR3, sequences were annotated against IMGT germline references using PyIR, a Python wrapper for IgBLAST v1.9. Reads with weak V/J assignments (E-value above 1e-6), missing CDR3, stop codons, out-of-frame junctions, or ambiguous translated residues were removed. A V3J clonotype was defined by an identical inferred V gene, J gene, and CDR3 amino acid sequence. To compute the percentage overlap between repertoires, the number of shared unique clonotypes was divided by the size of the smaller repertoire. Three approaches were used to assess repertoire richness: RTK rarefaction, the Chao1 estimator, and Recon v2.1 estimates of unobserved clonotypes. For all TCRbeta clonotypes obtained by the gDNA method from a handful of donors, generation probabilities were computed with OLGA. This immuneACCESS table, as held by TCRdb, lists in-frame sequences with V and J called but not all clones. Of the missing ones, under half trace to an unresolved V gene in checked studies; the others have no known cause. The V and J calls and the clone size are those of that table, but D and trimming were determined from the DNA. In this sample the table shows approximately 1,000,000 clones, 60% to 80% of which occur a single time. The top ten clonotypes cover 0.85% to 1% of the sample.

Including the terminal cysteine and phenylalanine, the CDR3 comprises 16 residues. CDR3 DNA only is kept here, 48 bases in frame from base 1. The germline V gene specifies LGHNT as CDR1 and FRNRAP as CDR2. The V end loses 7 bases and the J end loses 6 bases, and a stretch of 24 bases separates them. The clonotype comes from a man aged 18 to 30 in good health. Some clones in this sample may be carry-over from other donors' samples. The rearrangement combines TRBV12-5 with TRBJ1-2; possibly the D gene is TRBD1, per 5 matching bases. Sequenced input: memory CD4+ T cells from PBMCs. The sample's cell subset or site label, in plain terms: CD45RA-negative fraction. The nucleotides read TGTGCTAGTGCGATCCCTCAAAAGGGGCGAGGAGATGGCTACACCTTC. It encodes CASAIPQKGRGDGYTF.